This T cell receptor beta chain was observed in a study of CD8 T cells in ankylosing spondylitis (dated by TCRdb to about 2017). About the study as a whole: The study set out to find disease-linked TCR variants by profiling T cell receptor beta repertoires in ankylosing spondylitis patients and healthy donors. Peripheral blood was sampled, and synovial fluid was also collected from ankylosing spondylitis patients. The full study cohort comprised around 25 ankylosing spondylitis patients and about a hundred healthy donors. What the work shows at the level of the full study, not this receptor alone: Some motif variants had previously been reported in the synovial fluid and blood of reactive arthritis patients, which suggests shared mechanisms of disease initiation. A CD8+ phenotype was shown by the disease-linked clones, which were found at relatively low frequencies in peripheral blood. The disease-linked clones were reported to be significantly enriched in matched synovial fluid samples from ankylosing spondylitis patients. A TCR beta motif made up of several highly homologous amino acid variants appeared to be characteristic of blood from ankylosing spondylitis patients.

The sequencing machine was an Illumina HiSeq 2500. Quantitative 5'-RACE with molecular barcodes was the method used to prepare the TCR beta libraries. In the source study's methods: A new computational method based on a probabilistic model of VDJ rearrangement was used to identify disease-linked TCR variants. The public sequencing data were trimmed at Q25 with fastp and processed into clonotypes with MiXCR by TCRdb, which kept only in-frame beta chains. Every CDR3 protein is listed once, alongside the most common genes and DNA of its rows. None of the V and J calls come from the authors' own analysis; TCRdb made them. This sample is represented by roughly 40,000 distinct CDR3 sequences; 3% to 4.5% of them were singletons. 3% to 4% of the sample goes to the ten largest clones. This clonotype was seen a handful of times. What this receptor recognizes is not known. Base-call qualities are not available, and no considerably larger clone is one nucleotide away.

There are 14 amino acids in the CDR3, from cysteine to phenylalanine inclusive. The retained sequence is limited to the CDR3, 42 bases, with the frame set at the first base. At the junction V is shortened by 0 bases and J by 0 bases, with 7 bases in between. For CDR1 and CDR2, the germline V gene lists SGDLS and YYNGEE. Recombination linked TRBV9 to TRBJ2-7, with the D gene not clear enough to name. Sequencing was carried out using blood, either unsorted or a sorted T cell fraction (not recorded which). The sequence derives from a female donor with ankylosing spondylitis or in good health (not recorded which). The bases are TGTGCCAGCAGCGTAGGCGAAAGCTCCTACGAGCAGTACTTC. This yields the protein CASSVGESSYEQYF.